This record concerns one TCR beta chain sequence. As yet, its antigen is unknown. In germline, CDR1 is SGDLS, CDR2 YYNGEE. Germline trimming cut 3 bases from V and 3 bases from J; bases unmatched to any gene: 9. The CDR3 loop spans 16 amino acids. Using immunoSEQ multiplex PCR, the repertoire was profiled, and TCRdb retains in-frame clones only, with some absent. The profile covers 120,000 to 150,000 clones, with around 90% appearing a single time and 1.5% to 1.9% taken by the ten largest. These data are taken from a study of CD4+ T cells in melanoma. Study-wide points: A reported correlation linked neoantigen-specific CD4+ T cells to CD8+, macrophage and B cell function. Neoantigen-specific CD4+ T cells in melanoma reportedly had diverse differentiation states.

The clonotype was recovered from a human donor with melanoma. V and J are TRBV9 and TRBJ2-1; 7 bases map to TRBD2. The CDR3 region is CASSAPRGGLYNEQFF. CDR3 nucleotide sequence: TGTGCCAGCAGCGCCCCCCGCGGGGGACTCTACAATGAGCAGTTCTTC.